This T cell receptor (beta chain) originates from a study of CD8 T cells in ankylosing spondylitis. MiXCR, applied by TCRdb to the 5' RACE reads, yields one record per CDR3 protein. This table has roughly 180,000 distinct CDR3 sequences, around 8.9% appearing once. This TCR was recovered from a female donor with ankylosing spondylitis or in good health (not recorded which). The specimen was blood, either unsorted or a sorted T cell fraction (not recorded which).

The chain's CDR3 is CGANLNTEAFF. CDR3 coding DNA: TGTGGTGCCAACCTGAACACTGAAGCTTTCTTT. The chain combines TRBV30 with TRBJ1-1; D gene uncertain. The CDR3 length is 11 residues. Germline CDR1 and CDR2: GTSNPN and SVGIG (reference sequence). Complete variable domain (other parts from reference TRBV30 and TRBJ1-1): SQTIHQWPATLVQPVGSPLSLECTVEGTSNPNLYWYRQAAGRGLQLLFYSVGIGQISSEVPQNLSASRPQDRQFILSSKKLLLSDSGFYLCGANLNTEAFFGQGTRLTVV.